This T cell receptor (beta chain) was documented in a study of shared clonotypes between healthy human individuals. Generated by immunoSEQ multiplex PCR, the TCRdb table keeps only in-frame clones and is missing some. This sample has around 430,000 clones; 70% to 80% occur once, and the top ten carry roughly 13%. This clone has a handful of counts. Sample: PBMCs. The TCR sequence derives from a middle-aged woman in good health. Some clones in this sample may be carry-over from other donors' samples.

The CDR3 DNA reads TGCGCCAGCAGCCGCGGGACTAGCAGCTACGAGCAGTACTTC. Translation gives CASSRGTSSYEQYF. The genes are TRBV10-1 and TRBJ2-7, with TRBD2 matching 9 bases. The length of the CDR3 is 14 residues. Germline V lookup: CDR1 WNHNN, CDR2 SYGVQD (reference sequence). V was clipped by 6 bases and J by 3 bases; unmatched bases: 6.